The 9 T cell receptor beta chains reported below all come from one sample, sequenced in a study of T cells in localized non-small cell lung cancer. Using immunoSEQ multiplex PCR, the repertoire was profiled, and TCRdb retains in-frame clones only, with some absent. The sample carries several thousand clones, 25% to 30% recorded once. Sample: lung tumor tissue, taken before any cancer treatment. The receptors originated from a man aged 40-75 years with stage II lung adenocarcinoma.

The genes are TRBV10-2 and TRBJ1-3; TRBD1 matches 9 bases. Looked up from germline, CDR1 is WSHSY and CDR2 is SAAADI. The CDR3 is made up of 16 amino acids. With 8 bases clipped from V and 4 bases from J, the junction kept 12 bases outside the gene matches. The CDR3: CASSISPGQGGNTIYF. CDR3 coding DNA: TGCGCCAGCTCCATCTCTCCGGGACAGGGAGGAAACACCATATATTTT.

V usage is TRBV10-2 and J usage is TRBJ1-6; D unclear. Trimming shortened V by 3 bases and J by 9 bases, and 9 bases separated the two germline ends. This CDR3 has 13 amino acids. The germline V gene encodes CDR1 WSHSY and CDR2 SAAADI. The CDR3 region has the DNA TGCGCCAGCAGTGATTGGGAGGGTTCACCCCTCCACTTT. Translating it yields CASSDWEGSPLHF.

The table lists this clone with a few counts. V gene TRBV27 combines with J gene TRBJ2-1, with 7 bases lining up with TRBD2. J lost 6 bases, V lost 6 bases, and 2 bases had no gene match. The germline gives CDR1 MNHEY, CDR2 SMNVEV (reference sequence). This CDR3 is 12 amino acids long. This CDR3 reads CASSWGGNEQFF. The CDR3 DNA follows: TGTGCCAGCAGCTGGGGGGGCAATGAGCAGTTCTTC.

The chain links TRBV14 to TRBJ2-7; perhaps TRBD2 as D (6 bases). CDR3 length: 14 residues. Germline values: CDR1 SGHDN, CDR2 FVKESK. Trimming removed 4 bases from V and 2 bases from J, with 12 bases in between. The CDR3 DNA sequence: TGTGCCAGCAGCCTCGGGACTCTTCCCTACGAGCAGTACTTC. Translated, it gives CASSLGTLPYEQYF. Full variable domain (remainder filled in from reference TRBV14 and TRBJ2-7): EAGVTQFPSHSVIEKGQTVTLRCDPISGHDNLYWYRRVMGKEIKFLLHFVKESKQDESGMPNNRFLAERTGGTYSTLKVQPAELEDSGVYFCASSLGTLPYEQYFGPGTRLTVT.

This clone is medium-sized. The V gene is TRBV11-3, the J gene TRBJ2-5, with a tentative D call TRBD2 (5 bases). CDR3 length: 14 residues. Trimming shortened V by 3 bases and J by 1 base, and 9 bases separated the two germline ends. Germline V gives CDR1 SGHNT, CDR2 YENEEA. CDR3: CASSFTSSQETQYF. CDR3 coding DNA: TGTGCCAGCAGCTTCACTAGTTCCCAAGAGACCCAGTACTTC.

The V gene is TRBV18, the J gene TRBJ1-5, with 8 bases aligning to TRBD1. With V trimmed by 3 bases and J by 2 bases, 3 bases remained unmatched. The CDR3 totals 15 residues. The germline CDR1 and CDR2 sequences are KGHSH and LQKENI. CDR3 DNA: TGTGCCAGCTCACCCCAGGGGGCGGGCAATCAGCCCCAGCATTTT. Its protein is CASSPQGAGNQPQHF.

J is TRBJ1-2 and V is TRBV19; TRBD1 might be the D (5 bases). The germline V gene has CDR1 LNHDA and CDR2 SQIVND (reference sequence). There are 17 residues in the CDR3. Trimming cost V 11 bases and J 0 bases, with 25 bases left between them. CDR3 in amino acids: CACGPGTLHITNYGYTF. In DNA, the CDR3 is TGTGCCTGCGGGCCCGGGACGCTACATATAACTAACTATGGCTACACCTTC.

This clone appeared a few times. One base away lies a much larger clone, so this may be a sequencing read error. The chain is built from TRBV6-7 and TRBJ1-1; D gene ambiguous. TRBV6-7 is identified as an open reading frame with a role that is uncertain. This CDR3 contains 14 residues. The ends were cut back, 2 bases at V and 1 base at J, with 8 bases in the middle. This chain's CDR3 is CASSYGDRNTEAFF. DNA for the CDR3: TGTGCCAGCAGTTACGGGGATAGGAACACTGAAGCTTTCTTT.

This clone was detected only a few times. The rearrangement links TRBV6-7 to TRBJ1-1; D is undetermined. TRBV6-7 is given ORF status, its function remaining uncertain. V shed 0 bases and J shed 10 bases, with 6 bases lying between them. The CDR3 covers 11 residues. The CDR3 DNA reads as TGTGCCAGCAGTTACTCGGGAAGAGCTTTCTTT. Translated, it gives CASSYSGRAFF.